The clone carrying this T cell receptor beta chain has just a few counts. Its antigen is currently unknown. The sample comes from a study of CD4 T cells in relation to SARS-CoV-2 and coronaviruses. Background on the study: Negative control cultures got HIV-1 Nef peptides or no peptide. General study findings and limits: This crossreactivity analysis covered spike protein alone, no other viral proteins.

The table came from immunoSEQ multiplex PCR; TCRdb's copy has only in-frame clones and leaves some out. The sample holds 31,000 or so clones, about two thirds seen once. Germline V gene data show CDR1 as SGHTA and CDR2 as FQGNSA. The CDR3 has 16 amino acids. V dropped 0 bases and J dropped 7 bases, with 15 bases sitting between them. Unexposed donor CD4+ T cells date from 2011-2018, before the COVID-19 pandemic. The cells were cultured for roughly 11 days before CD4+ T cells were isolated. Cells permitting, SARS-CoV-2 S/N and four cold-coronavirus spikes were tested on unexposed-donor CD4+ T cells. PBMCs were plated at around 2 million per well in IL-2-containing medium.

V gene TRBV7-2 combines with J gene TRBJ1-4; a possible D gene is TRBD1 (6 bases). Material for sequencing was CD4+ T cells from PBMCs, cultured in vitro. This TCR was sampled from a human donor in good health. CDR3 in DNA: TGTGCCAGCAGCTTAGCCCCCCTGGGGGGCGGTGAAAAACTGTTTTTT. Its translation is CASSLAPLGGGEKLFF.